This passage covers 13 T cell receptor beta chains from one sample sequenced in a study of cytomegalovirus exposure and HLA in healthy donors. Primers included in the PCR were 60 Vbeta and 13 Jbeta primers. Profiling relied on immunoSEQ multiplex PCR, and the TCRdb table lists in-frame clones only, not all of them. The table includes about 190,000 clones, roughly 80% detected once. Material: PBMCs. These receptors were taken from a male donor in good health and CMV-seronegative.

This chain joins TRBV7-8 and TRBJ2-2; TRBD2 matches at 15 bases. This CDR3 has 16 amino acids. V shed 3 bases and J 7 bases; nucleotides not matched to a gene: 3. Germline CDR1 and CDR2: SGHVS and FQNEAQ. The CDR3 loop reads CASSLGTSGGIGELFF. The CDR3 nucleotides are TGTGCCAGCAGCTTGGGGACTAGCGGGGGGATCGGGGAGCTGTTTTTT.

This clone was seen just once. This chain uses TRBV5-1 with TRBJ2-5, with TRBD2 matching 7 bases. The V gene end was trimmed by 2 bases and the J gene end by 5 bases; junction bases not matched to a gene: 12. This CDR3 spans 16 amino acids. CDR1 and CDR2 from the germline V gene are SGHRS and YFSETQ. The DNA of the CDR3 is TGCGCCAGCAGCTTATCTGGAGGGAGGGCCGGTGAGACCCAGTACTTC. Protein: CASSLSGGRAGETQYF. The full variable domain, in which reference TRBV5-1 and TRBJ2-5 provide the parts outside the CDR3, is KAGVTQTPRYLIKTRGQQVTLSCSPISGHRSVSWYQQTPGQGLQFLFEYFSETQRNKGNFPGRFSGRQFSNSRSEMNVSTLELGDSALYLCASSLSGGRAGETQYFGPGTRLLVL.

V is TRBV9 and J is TRBJ2-7; perhaps TRBD1 as D (7 bases). This CDR3 contains 15 residues. CDR1 is SGDLS and CDR2 is YYNGEE in the germline V gene. Trimming pared 4 bases from V and 3 bases from J, leaving 17 bases between. The CDR3 loop is CASSSGGTHNYEQYF. The CDR3 DNA reads as TGTGCCAGCAGCTCAGGGGGGACTCACAACTACGAGCAGTACTTC.

This clone has just a few counts. This chain uses TRBV4-1 with TRBJ1-2; 7 bases match TRBD1. CDR1 and CDR2 from the germline V gene are MGHRA and YSYEKL. V dropped 1 base and J dropped 5; count of bases not matched to a gene: 7. The CDR3 consists of 15 residues. Written as DNA, the CDR3 is TGCGCCAGCAGCCAAGGCCCGGGACAGCGTTATGGCTACACCTTC. Translated: CASSQGPGQRYGYTF.

V gene TRBV2 combines with J gene TRBJ2-1; D is ambiguous. V gave up 5 bases and J gave up 12 bases, with 8 bases separating them. This CDR3 spans 10 amino acids. Germline V lookup: CDR1 SNHLY, CDR2 FYNNEI. In DNA, the CDR3 is TGTGCCAGCAGTTTTAGTGGGCAGTTCTTC. As protein: CASSFSGQFF.

In this sample, this clone turned up a few times. In nucleotides, the CDR3 is TGTGCCAGCAGTGGTACGGGGGGTGACACTGAAGCTTTCTTT. Translated: CASSGTGGDTEAFF. The V call is TRBV2, the J call TRBJ1-1; weak D call: TRBD1 (5 bases). V lost 4 bases and J lost 3, with 12 bases in between. The CDR3 is 14 amino acids. Per the germline V gene, CDR1 is SNHLY and CDR2 is FYNNEI. Using reference TRBV2 and TRBJ1-1 for the parts outside the CDR3, the full variable domain is EPEVTQTPSHQVTQMGQEVILRCVPISNHLYFYWYRQILGQKVEFLVSFYNNEISEKSEIFDDQFSVERPDGSNFTLKIRSTKLEDSAMYFCASSGTGGDTEAFFGQGTRLTVV.

This chain joins TRBV19 and TRBJ2-1; 7 nucleotides agree with TRBD2. CDR3 size: 17 residues. Germline-derived CDR1 and CDR2 are LNHDA and SQIVND (reference sequence). The V segment lost 6 bases and the J segment 3 bases; nucleotides outside the gene matches: 14. CDR3 protein: CASSYPSPRDYYNEQFF. The CDR3 DNA is TGTGCCAGTAGCTACCCCTCCCCGCGGGACTACTACAATGAGCAGTTCTTC. The full variable domain, with the rest looked up from reference TRBV19 and TRBJ2-1, is DGGITQSPKYLFRKEGQNVTLSCEQNLNHDAMYWYRQDPGQGLRLIYYSQIVNDFQKGDIAEGYSVSREKKESFPLTVTSAQKNPTAFYLCASSYPSPRDYYNEQFFGPGTRLTVL.

The V gene is TRBV27, the J gene TRBJ2-3; possibly TRBD1 for D (6 bases). Germline lookup yields CDR1 MNHEY and CDR2 SMNVEV (reference sequence). V lost 2 bases to trimming and J lost 2 bases, with 14 bases between them. The CDR3 spans 16 residues. This CDR3 is CASSLGVGAHTDTQYF. The CDR3 DNA is TGTGCCAGCAGTTTAGGCGTGGGGGCCCACACAGATACGCAGTATTTT.

The CDR3 loop reads CASSQPSGTSSYNEQFF. For the CDR3, the DNA is TGCGCCAGCAGTCAACCCTCGGGGACTAGCTCCTACAATGAGCAGTTCTTC. This rearrangement joins TRBV23-1 to TRBJ2-1; the match to TRBD2 covers 8 bases. TRBV23-1 belongs to the ORF category, with a function that is uncertain. With 2 bases clipped from V and 0 bases from J, the junction kept 6 bases outside the gene matches. The CDR3 loop spans 17 amino acids.

The chain couples TRBV7-2 to TRBJ2-5; TRBD2 aligns across 12 bases. Germline loops: CDR1 SGHTA, CDR2 FQGNSA. The trim removed 1 base at V and 5 bases at J, leaving 5 bases unmatched. The CDR3 is made up of 16 amino acids. CDR3 in DNA: TGTGCCAGCAGCTTAGTGCTAGCGGGGGGGCGGGAGACCCAGTACTTC. This sequence encodes CASSLVLAGGRETQYF.

This chain joins TRBV11-2 and TRBJ2-2; D remains unclear. The CDR3 is made up of 14 amino acids. V lost 4 bases and J 4 bases, leaving 10 bases between the germline ends. In germline, CDR1 is SGHAT, CDR2 FQNNGV. CDR3: CASSSERSTGELFF. CDR3 bases: TGTGCCAGCAGCTCCGAGCGTTCCACCGGGGAGCTGTTTTTT.

The V and J genes are TRBV5-1 and TRBJ1-4; TRBD1 might be the D (6 bases). Trimming removed 4 bases at V and 4 bases at J, with 17 bases between. The CDR3 has 16 residues. Germline V lookup: CDR1 SGHRS, CDR2 YFSETQ. CDR3 residues: CASSAGTLGSNEKLFF. As DNA, the CDR3 is TGCGCCAGCAGCGCTGGGACACTAGGGAGTAATGAAAAACTGTTTTTT. Full variable domain (rest looked up from reference TRBV5-1 and TRBJ1-4): KAGVTQTPRYLIKTRGQQVTLSCSPISGHRSVSWYQQTPGQGLQFLFEYFSETQRNKGNFPGRFSGRQFSNSRSEMNVSTLELGDSALYLCASSAGTLGSNEKLFFGSGTQLSVL.

The gene calls are TRBV30 and TRBJ1-1; perhaps TRBD1 as D (5 bases). V lost 2 bases, J lost 1 base, and 11 bases lay in between. The CDR3 runs 14 residues. The germline CDR1 and CDR2 sequences are GTSNPN and SVGIG (reference sequence). CDR3 DNA sequence: TGTGCCTGGAGTTTCAGGGTGTCGAACACTGAAGCTTTCTTT. Translation: CAWSFRVSNTEAFF.